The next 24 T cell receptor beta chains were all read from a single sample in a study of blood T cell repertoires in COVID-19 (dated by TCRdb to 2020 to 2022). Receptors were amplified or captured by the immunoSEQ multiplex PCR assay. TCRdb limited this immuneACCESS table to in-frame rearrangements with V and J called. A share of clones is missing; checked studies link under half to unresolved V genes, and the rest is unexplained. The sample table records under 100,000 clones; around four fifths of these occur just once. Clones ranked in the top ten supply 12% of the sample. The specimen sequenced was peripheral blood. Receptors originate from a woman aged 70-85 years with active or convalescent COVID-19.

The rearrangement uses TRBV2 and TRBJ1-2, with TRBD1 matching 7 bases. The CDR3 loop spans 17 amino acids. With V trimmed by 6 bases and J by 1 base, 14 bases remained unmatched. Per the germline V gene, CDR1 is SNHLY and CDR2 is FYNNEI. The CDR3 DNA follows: TGTGCCAGCAGCCACGGGACAGACCGAAGCGGTAACTATGGCTACACCTTC. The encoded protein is CASSHGTDRSGNYGYTF.

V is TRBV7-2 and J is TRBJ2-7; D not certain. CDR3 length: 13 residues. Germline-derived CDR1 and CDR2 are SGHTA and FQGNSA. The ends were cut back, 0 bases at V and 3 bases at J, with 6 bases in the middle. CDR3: CASSLAYGYEQYF. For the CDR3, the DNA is TGTGCCAGCAGCTTAGCGTACGGCTACGAGCAGTACTTC.

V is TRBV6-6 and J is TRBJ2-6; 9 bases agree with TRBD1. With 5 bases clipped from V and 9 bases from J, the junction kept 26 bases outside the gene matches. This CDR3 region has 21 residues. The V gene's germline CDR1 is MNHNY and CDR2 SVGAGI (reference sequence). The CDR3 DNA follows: TGTGCCAGCAGTCCCGGGACAGGGTTGTGGGCATCTGGTAGTTTCGTCAACGTCCTGACTTTC. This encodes CASSPGTGLWASGSFVNVLTF.

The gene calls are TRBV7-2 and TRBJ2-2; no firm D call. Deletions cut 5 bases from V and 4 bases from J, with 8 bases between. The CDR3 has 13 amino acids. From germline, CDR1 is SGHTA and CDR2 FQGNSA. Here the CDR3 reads CASSDRGTGELFF. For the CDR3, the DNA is TGTGCCAGCAGCGACCGAGGCACCGGGGAGCTGTTTTTT.

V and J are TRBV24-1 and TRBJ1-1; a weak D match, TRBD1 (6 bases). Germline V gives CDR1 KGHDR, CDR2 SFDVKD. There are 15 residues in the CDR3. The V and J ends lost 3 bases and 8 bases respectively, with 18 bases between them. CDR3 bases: TGTGCCACCAGTGATCCCCATGGGGCAGGGGAAGAAGCTTTCTTT. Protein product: CATSDPHGAGEEAFF.

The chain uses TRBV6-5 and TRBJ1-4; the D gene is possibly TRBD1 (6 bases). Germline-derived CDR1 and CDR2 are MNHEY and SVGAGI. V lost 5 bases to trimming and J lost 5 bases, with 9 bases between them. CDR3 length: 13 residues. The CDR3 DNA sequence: TGTGCCAGCAGTAGGCAGGGGAATGAAAAACTGTTTTTT. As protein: CASSRQGNEKLFF.

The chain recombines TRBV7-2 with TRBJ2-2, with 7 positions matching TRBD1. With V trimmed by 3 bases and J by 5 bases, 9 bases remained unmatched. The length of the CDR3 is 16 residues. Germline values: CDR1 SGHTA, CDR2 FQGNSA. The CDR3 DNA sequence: TGTGCCAGCAGCTTCCCGTACAGGGGTTATACCGGGGAGCTGTTTTTT. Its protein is CASSFPYRGYTGELFF. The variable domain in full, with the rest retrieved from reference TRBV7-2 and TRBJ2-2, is GAGVSQSPSNKVTEKGKDVELRCDPISGHTALYWYRQSLGQGLEFLIYFQGNSAPDKSGLPSDRFSAERTGGSVSTLTIQRTQQEDSAVYLCASSFPYRGYTGELFFGEGSRLTVL.

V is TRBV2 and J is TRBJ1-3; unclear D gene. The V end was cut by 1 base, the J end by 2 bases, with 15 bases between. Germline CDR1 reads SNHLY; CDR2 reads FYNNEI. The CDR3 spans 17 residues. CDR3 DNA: TGTGCCAGCAGTGAAGAGAGATGGGCCAGCACTGGAAACACCATATATTTT. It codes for CASSEERWASTGNTIYF.

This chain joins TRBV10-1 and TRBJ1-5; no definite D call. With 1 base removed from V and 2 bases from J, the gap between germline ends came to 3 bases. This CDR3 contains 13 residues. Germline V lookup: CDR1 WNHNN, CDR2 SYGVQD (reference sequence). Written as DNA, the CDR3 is TGCGCCAGCAGTGAGTTCGGCAATCAGCCCCAGCATTTT. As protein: CASSEFGNQPQHF.

The CDR3 loop reads CASRPGQRNSYEQYF. The DNA for the CDR3 is TGCGCCAGCAGGCCGGGACAGCGAAACTCCTACGAGCAGTACTTC. The chain combines TRBV23-1 with TRBJ2-7; 7 bases match TRBD1. TRBV23-1 is identified as an open reading frame with a role that is uncertain. The V and J ends lost 6 bases and 0 bases, in that order; junction bases with no gene match: 8. CDR3 length: 15 amino acids.

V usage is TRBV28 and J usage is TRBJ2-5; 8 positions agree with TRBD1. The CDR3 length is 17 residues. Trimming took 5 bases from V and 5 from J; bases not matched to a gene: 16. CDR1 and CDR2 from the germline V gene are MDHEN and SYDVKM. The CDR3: CASSTGTGVGWSETQYF. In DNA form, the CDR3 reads TGTGCCAGCAGTACCGGGACAGGAGTTGGTTGGTCGGAGACCCAGTACTTC. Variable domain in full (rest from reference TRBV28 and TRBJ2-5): DVKVTQSSRYLVKRTGEKVFLECVQDMDHENMFWYRQDPGLGLRLIYFSYDVKMKEKGDIPEGYSVSREKKERFSLILESASTNQTSMYLCASSTGTGVGWSETQYFGPGTRLLVL.

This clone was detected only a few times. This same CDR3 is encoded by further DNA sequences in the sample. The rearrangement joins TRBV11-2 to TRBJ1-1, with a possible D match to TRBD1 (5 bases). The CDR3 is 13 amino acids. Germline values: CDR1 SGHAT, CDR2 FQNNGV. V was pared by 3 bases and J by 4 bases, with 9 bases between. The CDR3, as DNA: TGTGCCAGCAGCTTCCAGGGTGGCACTGAAGCTTTCTTT. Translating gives CASSFQGGTEAFF.

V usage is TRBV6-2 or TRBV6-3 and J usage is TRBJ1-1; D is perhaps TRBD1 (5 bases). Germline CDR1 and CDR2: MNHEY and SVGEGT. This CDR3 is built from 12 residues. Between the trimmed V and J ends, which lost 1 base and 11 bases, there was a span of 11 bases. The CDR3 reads CASSYLGQGAFF. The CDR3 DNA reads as TGTGCCAGCAGTTACTTGGGGCAAGGGGCTTTCTTT.

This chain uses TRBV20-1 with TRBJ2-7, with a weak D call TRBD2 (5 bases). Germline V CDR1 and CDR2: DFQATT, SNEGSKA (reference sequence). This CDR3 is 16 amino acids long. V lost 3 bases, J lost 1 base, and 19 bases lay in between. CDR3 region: CSASGSAGSGSYEQYF. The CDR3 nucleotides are TGCAGTGCTAGTGGTAGCGCCGGAAGTGGGTCCTACGAGCAGTACTTC.

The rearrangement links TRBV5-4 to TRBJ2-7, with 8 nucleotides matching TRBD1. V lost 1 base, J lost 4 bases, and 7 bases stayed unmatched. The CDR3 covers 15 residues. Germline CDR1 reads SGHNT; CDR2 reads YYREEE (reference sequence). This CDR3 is CASSLNGQGGYEQYF. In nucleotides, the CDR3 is TGTGCCAGCAGCTTGAACGGACAGGGTGGTTACGAGCAGTACTTC.

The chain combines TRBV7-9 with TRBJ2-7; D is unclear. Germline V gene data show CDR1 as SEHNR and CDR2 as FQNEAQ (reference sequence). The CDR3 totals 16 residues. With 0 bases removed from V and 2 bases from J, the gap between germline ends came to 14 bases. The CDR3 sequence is CASSLAFTPETYEQYF. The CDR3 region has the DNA TGTGCCAGCAGCTTAGCGTTCACACCTGAAACCTACGAGCAGTACTTC.

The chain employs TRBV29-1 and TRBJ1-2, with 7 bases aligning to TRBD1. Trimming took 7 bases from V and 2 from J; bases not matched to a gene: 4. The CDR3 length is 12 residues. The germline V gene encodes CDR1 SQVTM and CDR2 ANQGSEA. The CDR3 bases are TGCAGCGGAGGGGACAGCAACTATGGCTACACCTTC. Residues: CSGGDSNYGYTF.

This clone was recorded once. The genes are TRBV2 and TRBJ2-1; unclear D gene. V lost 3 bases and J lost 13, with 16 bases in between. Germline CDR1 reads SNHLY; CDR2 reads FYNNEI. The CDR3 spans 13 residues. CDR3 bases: TGTGCCAGCAGTGAGTCCTGGCCATCCCCCCAGTTCTTC. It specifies CASSESWPSPQFF.

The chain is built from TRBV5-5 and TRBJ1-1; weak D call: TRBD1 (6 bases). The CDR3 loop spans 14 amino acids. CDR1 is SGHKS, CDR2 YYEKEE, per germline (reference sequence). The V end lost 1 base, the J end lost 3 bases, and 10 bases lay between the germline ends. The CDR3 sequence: CASSLTGSDTEAFF. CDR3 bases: TGTGCCAGCAGCTTGACAGGGTCCGACACTGAAGCTTTCTTT.

CDR3 DNA sequence: TGTGCCAGCAGCCCCCGCGGACATTCCTCCTACGAGCAGTACTTC. It codes for CASSPRGHSSYEQYF. The gene calls are TRBV9 and TRBJ2-7, with D possibly being TRBD1 (5 bases). Germline values: CDR1 SGDLS, CDR2 YYNGEE. This CDR3 comprises 15 residues. V was pared by 4 bases and J by 0 bases, with 14 bases between.

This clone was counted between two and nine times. CDR3 protein: CASSIGPQVRQPQHF. The CDR3, as DNA: TGTGCCAGTAGTATAGGCCCGCAGGTCCGACAGCCCCAGCATTTT. The chain has TRBV19 and TRBJ1-5, with unresolved D. Germline CDR1 LNHDA, CDR2 SQIVND (reference sequence). V lost 1 base, J lost 7 bases, and 14 bases lay in between. This CDR3 is 15 amino acids long.

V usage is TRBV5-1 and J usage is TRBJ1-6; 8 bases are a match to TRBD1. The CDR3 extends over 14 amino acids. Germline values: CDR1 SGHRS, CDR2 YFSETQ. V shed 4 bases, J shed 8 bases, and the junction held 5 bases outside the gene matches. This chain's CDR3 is CASSKDREYSPLHF. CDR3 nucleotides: TGCGCCAGCAGCAAGGACAGGGAGTATTCACCCCTCCACTTT. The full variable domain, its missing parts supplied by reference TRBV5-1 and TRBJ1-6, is KAGVTQTPRYLIKTRGQQVTLSCSPISGHRSVSWYQQTPGQGLQFLFEYFSETQRNKGNFPGRFSGRQFSNSRSEMNVSTLELGDSALYLCASSKDREYSPLHFGNGTRLTVT.

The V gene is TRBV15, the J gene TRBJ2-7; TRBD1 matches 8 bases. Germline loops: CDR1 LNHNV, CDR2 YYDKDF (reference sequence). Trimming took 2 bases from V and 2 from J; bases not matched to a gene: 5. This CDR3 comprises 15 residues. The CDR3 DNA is TGTGCCACCAGCAGACAACGACAGGGGACCTACGAGCAGTACTTC. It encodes CATSRQRQGTYEQYF.

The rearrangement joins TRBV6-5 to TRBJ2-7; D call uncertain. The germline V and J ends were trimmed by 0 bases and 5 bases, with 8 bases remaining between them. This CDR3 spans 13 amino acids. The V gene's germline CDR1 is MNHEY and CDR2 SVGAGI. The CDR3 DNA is TGTGCCAGCAGTTACTCGATTACAAACGAGCAGTACTTC. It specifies CASSYSITNEQYF.